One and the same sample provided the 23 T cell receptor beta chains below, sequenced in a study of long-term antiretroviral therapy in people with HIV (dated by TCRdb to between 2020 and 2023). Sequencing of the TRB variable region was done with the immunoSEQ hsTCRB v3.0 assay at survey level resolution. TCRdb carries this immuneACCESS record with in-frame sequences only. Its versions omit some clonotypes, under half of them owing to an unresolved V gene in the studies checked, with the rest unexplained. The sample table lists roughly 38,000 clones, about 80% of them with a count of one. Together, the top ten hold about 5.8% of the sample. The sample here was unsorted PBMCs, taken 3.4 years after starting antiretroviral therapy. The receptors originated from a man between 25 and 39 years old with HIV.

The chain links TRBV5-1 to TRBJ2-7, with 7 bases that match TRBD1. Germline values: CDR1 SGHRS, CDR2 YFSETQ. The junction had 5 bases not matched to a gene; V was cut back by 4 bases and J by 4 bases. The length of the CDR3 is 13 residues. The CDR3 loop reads CASSPGTVYEQYF. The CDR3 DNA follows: TGCGCCAGCAGCCCGGGGACAGTTTACGAGCAGTACTTC.

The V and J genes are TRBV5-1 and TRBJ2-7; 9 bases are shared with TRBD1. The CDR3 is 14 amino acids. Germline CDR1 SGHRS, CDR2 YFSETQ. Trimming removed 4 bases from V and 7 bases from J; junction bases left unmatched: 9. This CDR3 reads CASSLTGGSREQYF. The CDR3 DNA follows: TGCGCCAGCAGCCTGACAGGGGGATCGCGTGAGCAGTACTTC.

The CDR3 DNA sequence: TGTGCCACTTCCCCTGGGGGGATCCCTTACGAGCAGTACTTC. Amino acid sequence: CATSPGGIPYEQYF. The rearrangement links TRBV10-3 to TRBJ2-7; possible D gene TRBD2, 6 bases. The ends were cut back, 10 bases at V and 4 bases at J, with 20 bases in the middle. The CDR3 has 14 amino acids. CDR1 and CDR2 (germline): ENHRY, SYGVKD.

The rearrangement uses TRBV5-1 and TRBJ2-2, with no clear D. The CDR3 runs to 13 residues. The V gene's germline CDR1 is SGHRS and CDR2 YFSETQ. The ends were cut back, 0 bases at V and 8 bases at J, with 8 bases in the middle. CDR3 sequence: CASSLETLGELFF. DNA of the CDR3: TGCGCCAGCAGCTTGGAAACCCTAGGGGAGCTGTTTTTT.

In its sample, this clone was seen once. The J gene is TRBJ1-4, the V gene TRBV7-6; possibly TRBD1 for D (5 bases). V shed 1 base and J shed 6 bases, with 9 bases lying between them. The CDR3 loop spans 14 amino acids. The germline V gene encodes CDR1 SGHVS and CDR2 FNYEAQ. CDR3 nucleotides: TGTGCCAGCAGCTTAGGGGGCGAGGATGAAAAACTGTTTTTT. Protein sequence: CASSLGGEDEKLFF. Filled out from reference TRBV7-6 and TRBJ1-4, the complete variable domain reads GAGVSQSPRYKVTKRGQDVALRCDPISGHVSLYWYRQALGQGPEFLTYFNYEAQQDKSGLPNDRFSAERPEGSISTLTIQRTEQRDSAMYRCASSLGGEDEKLFFGSGTQLSVL.

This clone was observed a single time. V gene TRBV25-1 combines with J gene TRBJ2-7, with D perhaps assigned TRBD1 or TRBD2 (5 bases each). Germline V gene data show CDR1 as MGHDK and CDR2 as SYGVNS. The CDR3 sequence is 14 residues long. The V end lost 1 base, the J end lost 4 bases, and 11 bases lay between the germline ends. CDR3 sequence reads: CASSESGDRYEQYF. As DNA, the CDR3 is TGTGCCAGCAGTGAATCCGGGGACCGGTACGAGCAGTACTTC.

CDR3 loop: CSVQNNEQFF. Here the CDR3 DNA reads TGCAGCGTCCAGAACAATGAGCAGTTCTTC. V usage is TRBV29-1 and J usage is TRBJ2-1; D is undetermined. This CDR3 comprises 10 residues. Germline V gene lookup returns CDR1 SQVTM and CDR2 ANQGSEA. V lost 6 bases to trimming and J lost 5 bases, with 5 bases between them.

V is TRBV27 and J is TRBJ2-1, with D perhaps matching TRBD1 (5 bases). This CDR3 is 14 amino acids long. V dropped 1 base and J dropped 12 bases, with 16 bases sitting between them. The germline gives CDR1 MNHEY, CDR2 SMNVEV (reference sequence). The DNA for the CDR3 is TGTGCCAGCAGTTTATGGCAGGGTACTCACGGGCAGTTCTTC. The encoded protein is CASSLWQGTHGQFF.

The CDR3 spells CASSHGLAGVNEQFF. For the CDR3, the DNA is TGTGCCAGCAGCCATGGACTAGCGGGAGTCAATGAGCAGTTCTTC. This rearrangement joins TRBV11-3 to TRBJ2-1; 13 bases align to TRBD2. J gave up 6 bases and V 5 bases, and 4 bases lay outside the gene matches. The CDR3 extends over 15 amino acids. CDR1 and CDR2 (germline): SGHNT, YENEEA.

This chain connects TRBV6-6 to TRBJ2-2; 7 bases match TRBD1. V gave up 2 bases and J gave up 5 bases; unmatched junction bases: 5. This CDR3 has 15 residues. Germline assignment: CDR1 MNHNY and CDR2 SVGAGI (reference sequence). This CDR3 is CASSYRGLGTGELFF. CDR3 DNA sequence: TGTGCCAGCAGTTACAGGGGGCTGGGGACCGGGGAGCTGTTTTTT.

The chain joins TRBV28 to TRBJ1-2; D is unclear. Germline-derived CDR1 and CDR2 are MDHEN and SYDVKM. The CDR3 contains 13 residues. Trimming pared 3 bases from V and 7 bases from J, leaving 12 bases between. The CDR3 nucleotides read TGTGCCAGCAGTTTCGTAGAGGGATCTGGCTACACCTTC. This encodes CASSFVEGSGYTF.

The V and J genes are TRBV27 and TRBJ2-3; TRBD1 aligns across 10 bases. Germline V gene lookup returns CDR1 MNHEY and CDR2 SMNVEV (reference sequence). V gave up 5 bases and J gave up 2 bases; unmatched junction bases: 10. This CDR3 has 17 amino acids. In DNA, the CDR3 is TGTGCCAGCAGTCACCTCCCGGGACAGGGGATCACAGATACGCAGTATTTT. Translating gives CASSHLPGQGITDTQYF.

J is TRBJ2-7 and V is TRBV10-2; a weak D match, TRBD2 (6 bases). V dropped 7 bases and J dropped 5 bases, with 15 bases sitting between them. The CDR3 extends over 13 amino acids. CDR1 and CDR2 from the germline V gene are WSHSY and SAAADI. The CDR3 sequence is CASMEGVKDEQYF. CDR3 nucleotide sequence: TGCGCCAGCATGGAGGGAGTTAAGGACGAGCAGTACTTC.

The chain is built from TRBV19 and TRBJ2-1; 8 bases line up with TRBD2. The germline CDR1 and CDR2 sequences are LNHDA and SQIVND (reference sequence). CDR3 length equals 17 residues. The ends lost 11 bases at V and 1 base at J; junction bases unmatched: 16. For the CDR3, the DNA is TGTGCCTCCCTAGGGAGCGGGAGTATCCCGTCCTACAATGAGCAGTTCTTC. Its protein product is CASLGSGSIPSYNEQFF.

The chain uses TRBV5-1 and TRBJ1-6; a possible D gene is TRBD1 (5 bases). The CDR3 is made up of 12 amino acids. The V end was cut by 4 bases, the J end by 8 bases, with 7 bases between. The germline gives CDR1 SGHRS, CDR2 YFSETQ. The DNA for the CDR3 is TGCGCCAGCAGCGCGGGGGATTCACCCCTCCACTTT. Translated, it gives CASSAGDSPLHF.

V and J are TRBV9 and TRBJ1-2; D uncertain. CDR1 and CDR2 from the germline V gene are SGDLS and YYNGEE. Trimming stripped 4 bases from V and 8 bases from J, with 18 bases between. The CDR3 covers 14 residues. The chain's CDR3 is CASSPRVGVSGYTF. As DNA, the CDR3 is TGTGCCAGCAGCCCCCGCGTCGGGGTTAGCGGCTACACCTTC.

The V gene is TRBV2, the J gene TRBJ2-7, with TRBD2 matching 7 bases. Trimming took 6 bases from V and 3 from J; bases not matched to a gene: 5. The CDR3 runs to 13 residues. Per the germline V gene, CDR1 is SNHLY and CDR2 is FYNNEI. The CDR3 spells CASRAGDSYEQYF. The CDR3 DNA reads TGTGCCAGCAGGGCGGGAGACAGCTACGAGCAGTACTTC.

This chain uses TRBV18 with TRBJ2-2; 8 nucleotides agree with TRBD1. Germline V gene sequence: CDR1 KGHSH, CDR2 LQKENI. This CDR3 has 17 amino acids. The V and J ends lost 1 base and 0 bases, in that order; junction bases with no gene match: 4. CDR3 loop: CASSPLSGGANTGELFF. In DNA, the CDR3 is TGTGCCAGCTCACCACTATCAGGGGGCGCGAACACCGGGGAGCTGTTTTTT.

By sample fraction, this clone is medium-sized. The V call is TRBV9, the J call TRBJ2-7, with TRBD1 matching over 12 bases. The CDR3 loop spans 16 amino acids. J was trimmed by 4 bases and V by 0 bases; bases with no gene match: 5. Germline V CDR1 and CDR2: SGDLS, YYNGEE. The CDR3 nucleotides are TGTGCCAGCAGCGTAGATGGGACAGGGGGCCAGTACGAGCAGTACTTC. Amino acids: CASSVDGTGGQYEQYF.

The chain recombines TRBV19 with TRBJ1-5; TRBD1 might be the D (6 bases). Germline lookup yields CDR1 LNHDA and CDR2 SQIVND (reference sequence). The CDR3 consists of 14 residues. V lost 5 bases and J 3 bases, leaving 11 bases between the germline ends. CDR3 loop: CASSLQGLNQPQHF. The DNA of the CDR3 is TGTGCCAGTAGTCTACAGGGTCTCAATCAGCCCCAGCATTTT.

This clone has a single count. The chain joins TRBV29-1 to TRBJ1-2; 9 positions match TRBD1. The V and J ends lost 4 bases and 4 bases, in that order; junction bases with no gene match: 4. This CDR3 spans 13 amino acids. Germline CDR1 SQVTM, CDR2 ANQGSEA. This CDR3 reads CSVARQGGYGYTF. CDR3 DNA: TGCAGCGTTGCCCGACAGGGGGGCTATGGCTACACCTTC.

CDR3 coding DNA: TGTGCCAGCAGTTTATTTGGGGGGCCCTACAATGAGCAGTTCTTC. Encoded protein: CASSLFGGPYNEQFF. The V call is TRBV28, the J call TRBJ2-1; either TRBD1 or TRBD2 may supply D (6 bases each). The germline CDR1 and CDR2 sequences are MDHEN and SYDVKM. The V end was cut by 1 base, the J end by 2 bases, with 9 bases between. This CDR3 spans 15 amino acids.

This chain's CDR3 is CASSSLVGGTYEQYF. CDR3 sequence (DNA): TGTGCCAGCAGTTCACTTGTGGGAGGAACCTACGAGCAGTACTTC. The rearrangement joins TRBV27 to TRBJ2-7, with a tentative D call TRBD2 (6 bases). The ends were cut back, 4 bases at V and 2 bases at J, with 15 bases in the middle. This CDR3 comprises 15 residues. Germline-derived CDR1 and CDR2 are MNHEY and SMNVEV (reference sequence).